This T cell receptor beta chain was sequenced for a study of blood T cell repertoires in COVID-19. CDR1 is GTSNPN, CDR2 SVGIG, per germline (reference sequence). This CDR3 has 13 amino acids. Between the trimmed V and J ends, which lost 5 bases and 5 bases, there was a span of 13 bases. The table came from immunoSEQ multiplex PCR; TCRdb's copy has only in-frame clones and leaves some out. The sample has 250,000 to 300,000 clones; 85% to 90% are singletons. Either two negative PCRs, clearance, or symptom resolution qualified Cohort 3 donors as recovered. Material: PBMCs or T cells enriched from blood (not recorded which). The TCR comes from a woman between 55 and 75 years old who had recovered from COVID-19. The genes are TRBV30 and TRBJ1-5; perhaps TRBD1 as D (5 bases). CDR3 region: CAWGVTGDQPQHF. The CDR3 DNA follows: TGTGCCTGGGGGGTAACGGGGGATCAGCCCCAGCATTTT.